The sequence of this T cell receptor (beta chain) was determined in a study of blood T cells in healthy people across ages. A second roughly 7 to 12 cycle PCR used barcoded and J-beta primers. TCRdb reprocessed the 5' RACE reads via MiXCR and lists one record per CDR3 protein. The table shows approximately 1,700,000 distinct CDR3 sequences, with roughly two fifths occurring only once. The table lists this clonotype with a few counts. V was clipped by 0 bases and J by 6 bases, with 14 bases between them. Germline V gene sequence: CDR1 LGHNA, CDR2 YSLEER. The CDR3 totals 15 residues. The sample was blood. The chain has TRBV4-3 and TRBJ2-5; D call uncertain. The sequence came from a human donor in good health. CDR3 sequence reads: CASSQESVGWKTQYF. DNA of the CDR3: TGCGCCAGCAGCCAAGAAAGCGTGGGTTGGAAGACCCAGTACTTC.